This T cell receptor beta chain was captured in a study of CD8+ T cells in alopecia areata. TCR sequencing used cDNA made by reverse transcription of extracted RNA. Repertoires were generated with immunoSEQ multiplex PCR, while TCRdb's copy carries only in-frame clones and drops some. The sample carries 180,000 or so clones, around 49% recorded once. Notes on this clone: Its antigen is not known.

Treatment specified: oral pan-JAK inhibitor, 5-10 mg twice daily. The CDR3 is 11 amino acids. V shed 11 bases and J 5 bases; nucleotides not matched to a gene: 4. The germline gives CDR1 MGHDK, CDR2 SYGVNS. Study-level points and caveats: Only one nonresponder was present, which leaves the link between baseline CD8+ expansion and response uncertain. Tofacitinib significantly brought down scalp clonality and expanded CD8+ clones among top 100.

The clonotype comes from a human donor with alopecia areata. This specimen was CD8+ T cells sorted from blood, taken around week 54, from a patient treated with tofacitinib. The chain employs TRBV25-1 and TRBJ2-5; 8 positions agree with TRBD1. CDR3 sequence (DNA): TGTGCCGCAGGGGGCTATGAGACCCAGTACTTC. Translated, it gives CAAGGYETQYF. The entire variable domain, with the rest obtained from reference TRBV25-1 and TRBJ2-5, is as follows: EADIYQTPRYLVIGTGKKITLECSQTMGHDKMYWYQQDPGMELHLIHYSYGVNSTEKGDLSSESTVSRIRTEHFPLTLESARPSHTSQYLCAAGGYETQYFGPGTRLLVL.